These 22 T cell receptor beta chains came from one sample sequenced in a study of T-cell reconstitution after alpha-beta-depleted transplantation in children. Preparation of the TCRbeta library was carried out with unique molecular identifiers. TCRdb re-called the PCR reads through MiXCR, storing one row per CDR3 protein. The sample lists a few hundred thousand distinct CDR3 sequences; around 9.9% were seen once. The sample was PBMCs, taken before TCRalphabeta/CD19-depleted stem cell transplant. These receptors all come from a child less than two years old with acute myeloid leukemia, due to receive a stem cell transplant.

Notes on this clonotype: Since a much larger clone is just one base distant, this may be a read error. V and J are TRBV7-8 and TRBJ2-7; no clear D gene. V lost 4 bases and J lost 0, with 10 bases in between. Germline V CDR1 and CDR2: SGHVS, FQNEAQ. The CDR3 spans 14 residues. CDR3 residues: CASSSLRFSYEQYF. The CDR3, as DNA: TGTGCCAGCAGCTCCCTTAGGTTCTCCTACGAGCAGTACTTC.

Ten or more counts support this clonotype. This chain uses TRBV7-2 with TRBJ2-7, with D tentatively TRBD1 or TRBD2 (7 bases each). The CDR3 spans 16 residues. V was clipped by 4 bases and J by 2 bases, with 18 bases between them. Germline V gene data show CDR1 as SGHTA and CDR2 as FQGNSA. CDR3 DNA: TGTGCCAGCAGCTCGGGGGCAGGGGGGGACACCTACGAGCAGTACTTC. As protein: CASSSGAGGDTYEQYF. Full variable domain (remainder filled in from reference TRBV7-2 and TRBJ2-7): GAGVSQSPSNKVTEKGKDVELRCDPISGHTALYWYRQSLGQGLEFLIYFQGNSAPDKSGLPSDRFSAERTGGSVSTLTIQRTQQEDSAVYLCASSSGAGGDTYEQYFGPGTRLTVT.

This clonotype was detected many times. J is TRBJ2-7 and V is TRBV4-2; a weak D match, TRBD2 (6 bases). Germline lookup yields CDR1 LGHNA and CDR2 YNFKEQ. Trimming shortened V by 0 bases and J by 6 bases, and 12 bases separated the two germline ends. There are 14 residues in the CDR3. In nucleotides, the CDR3 is TGTGCCAGCAGCCAAGATAGCGGTTCCGGCGAGCAGTACTTC. It is translated as CASSQDSGSGEQYF.

This clonotype was found many times. The J gene is TRBJ2-7, the V gene TRBV27; 7 positions match TRBD2. Germline values: CDR1 MNHEY, CDR2 SMNVEV (reference sequence). This CDR3 region has 15 residues. Germline trimming cut 2 bases from V and 1 base from J; bases unmatched to any gene: 5. CDR3 residues: CASSLTAGVSYEQYF. CDR3 DNA sequence: TGTGCCAGCAGTTTAACGGCGGGAGTTTCCTACGAGCAGTACTTC.

The V gene is TRBV4-3, the J gene TRBJ2-7, with D maybe TRBD1 (6 bases). The V and J ends lost 3 bases and 2 bases respectively, with 14 bases between them. Germline V gene sequence: CDR1 LGHNA, CDR2 YSLEER. The CDR3 runs 15 residues. The CDR3 coding sequence is TGCGCCAGCAGCCACTATCCGGGACAAACCTACGAGCAGTACTTC. It yields the protein CASSHYPGQTYEQYF.

This clonotype has ten or more counts. J is TRBJ2-7 and V is TRBV7-2; D remains ambiguous. Germline V CDR1 and CDR2: SGHTA, FQGNSA. The CDR3 has 14 amino acids. V was clipped by 1 base and J by 2 bases, with 9 bases between them. The CDR3: CASSLGRYPYEQYF. In DNA form, the CDR3 reads TGTGCCAGCAGCTTAGGGCGTTACCCCTACGAGCAGTACTTC.

The J gene is TRBJ2-7, the V gene TRBV19, with 7 bases aligning to TRBD2. Germline lookup yields CDR1 LNHDA and CDR2 SQIVND (reference sequence). The CDR3 is 17 amino acids. The J segment lost 6 bases and the V segment lost 7 bases, leaving 21 bases of the junction unmatched. DNA of the CDR3: TGTGCCAGTATCCCTTCTTGGGCCGGGACTACCCCTTGCGAGCAGTACTTC. It yields the protein CASIPSWAGTTPCEQYF.

In its sample, this clonotype was seen many times. The CDR3 sequence: CSATDRGPRITGELFF. The CDR3 bases are TGCAGTGCTACGGACAGGGGGCCCCGGATCACCGGGGAGCTGTTTTTT. The chain couples TRBV20-1 to TRBJ2-2, with 11 bases that match TRBD1. Germline loops: CDR1 DFQATT, CDR2 SNEGSKA (reference sequence). The V gene end was trimmed by 4 bases and the J gene end by 4 bases; junction bases not matched to a gene: 8. The CDR3 loop spans 16 amino acids.

This clonotype was observed a handful of times. The chain uses TRBV18 and TRBJ1-1; D unclear. The CDR3 is 13 amino acids. Germline-derived CDR1 and CDR2 are KGHSH and LQKENI. Trimming cost V 6 bases and J 5 bases, with 13 bases left between them. The CDR3 nucleotides read TGTGCCAGCTCCATTGGAAGGGCGACTGAAGCTTTCTTT. This gives the protein CASSIGRATEAFF.

This clonotype showed up many times. The chain recombines TRBV5-1 with TRBJ2-1; D possibly corresponds to TRBD2 (6 bases). Trimming left V 5 bases short and J 4 bases short, with 13 bases between. Looked up from germline, CDR1 is SGHRS and CDR2 is YFSETQ. This CDR3 region has 14 residues. The CDR3 DNA is TGCGCCAGCAGTCCGGGACTCTCGTACAATGAGCAGTTCTTC. Its protein product is CASSPGLSYNEQFF.

DNA of the CDR3: TGTGCCAGCAGCCCAGAGTCCGGGACCTACAATGAGCAGTTCTTC. Amino acids: CASSPESGTYNEQFF. The chain uses TRBV3-1 and TRBJ2-1, with D tentatively TRBD2 (5 bases). V shed 4 bases and J shed 2 bases, with 12 bases lying between them. CDR3 length: 15 residues. Germline V lookup: CDR1 LGHDT, CDR2 YNNKEL (reference sequence).

This clonotype was picked up many times. The CDR3 sequence: CASSPIYTVPREQFF. The CDR3, as DNA: TGTGCCAGCAGTCCTATCTATACAGTCCCTAGAGAGCAGTTCTTC. This chain joins TRBV12-3 or TRBV12-4 and TRBJ2-1; D remains ambiguous. The CDR3 is 15 amino acids. V gave up 5 bases and J gave up 10 bases, with 21 bases separating them.

This clonotype was seen only a few times. The chain's CDR3 is CASTAGGLGNEQFF. CDR3 in DNA: TGCGCCAGCACGGCGGGAGGTCTCGGCAATGAGCAGTTCTTC. This chain connects TRBV5-1 to TRBJ2-1; 8 bases are shared with TRBD2. V shed 6 bases and J 6 bases; nucleotides not matched to a gene: 8. The germline gives CDR1 SGHRS, CDR2 YFSETQ. CDR3 length equals 14 residues. The full variable domain, its missing parts supplied by reference TRBV5-1 and TRBJ2-1, is KAGVTQTPRYLIKTRGQQVTLSCSPISGHRSVSWYQQTPGQGLQFLFEYFSETQRNKGNFPGRFSGRQFSNSRSEMNVSTLELGDSALYLCASTAGGLGNEQFFGPGTRLTVL.

This clonotype was detected ten times or more. The chain links TRBV15 to TRBJ1-2; no firm D call. V was trimmed by 0 bases and J by 4 bases, leaving 12 bases between them. The germline V gene encodes CDR1 LNHNV and CDR2 YYDKDF (reference sequence). This CDR3 is built from 15 residues. The CDR3, as DNA: TGTGCCACCAGCAGAGATCGGCCTCCGCTCTATGGCTACACCTTC. Its protein product is CATSRDRPPLYGYTF.

This clonotype has at least ten counts. The gene calls are TRBV11-3 and TRBJ1-2; 8 bases map to TRBD1. The trim removed 5 bases at V and 7 bases at J, leaving 6 bases unmatched. The CDR3 contains 13 residues. Germline V gene data show CDR1 as SGHNT and CDR2 as YENEEA. The CDR3 DNA follows: TGTGCCAGCAGCCGCGGACAGGGAGGTGGCTACACCTTC. Amino acids: CASSRGQGGGYTF.

This clonotype occurred many times. CDR3 region: CASSRRDLTKETQYF. The DNA of the CDR3 is TGCGCCAGCAGCCGCCGGGACTTAACTAAAGAGACCCAGTACTTC. This chain links TRBV5-1 with TRBJ2-5; D possibly corresponds to TRBD2 (6 bases). The CDR3 covers 15 residues. Germline V gene sequence: CDR1 SGHRS, CDR2 YFSETQ. Trimming cost V 4 bases and J 3 bases, with 16 bases left between them.

This clonotype was detected many times. Being one base from a much bigger clone, this may be a read error. The chain combines TRBV14 with TRBJ2-6; D unclear. The CDR3 is made up of 13 amino acids. Germline V lookup: CDR1 SGHDN, CDR2 FVKESK. Trimming took off 4 bases at V and 0 bases at J, with 1 base between the two ends. The CDR3 loop is CASSRSGANVLTF. In nucleotides, the CDR3 is TGTGCCAGCAGCCGCTCTGGGGCCAACGTCCTGACTTTC.

At least ten counts were recorded for this clonotype. The rearrangement links TRBV29-1 to TRBJ2-1; D gene unclear. V was cut by 0 bases and J by 7 bases, with 10 bases left in between. Per the germline V gene, CDR1 is SQVTM and CDR2 is ANQGSEA. This CDR3 contains 13 residues. The CDR3 DNA is TGCAGCGTTGAAGATTATCCCCTGAATGAGCAGTTCTTC. This encodes CSVEDYPLNEQFF.

This clonotype came up many times. This chain joins TRBV20-1 and TRBJ2-1; TRBD2 agrees at 11 bases. V gave up 4 bases and J gave up 8 bases; unmatched junction bases: 7. CDR1 is DFQATT and CDR2 is SNEGSKA in the germline V gene (reference sequence). The CDR3 totals 14 residues. The CDR3 loop is CSANSGRAGDEQFF. The CDR3 nucleotides read TGCAGTGCTAATAGCGGGAGGGCCGGGGATGAGCAGTTCTTC.

This clonotype was picked up many times. The CDR3 region has the DNA TGTGCCAGCAGCTTACCGGGACTAGCGGGAGGAGAGACCCAGTACTTC. It yields the protein CASSLPGLAGGETQYF. V gene TRBV11-2 combines with J gene TRBJ2-5, with 15 bases identical to TRBD2. Germline trimming cut 2 bases from V and 4 bases from J; bases unmatched to any gene: 2. Germline V CDR1 and CDR2: SGHAT, FQNNGV. The CDR3 is 16 amino acids.

This clonotype has a count of ten or more. V usage is TRBV7-6 and J usage is TRBJ2-5; 8 bases align to TRBD1. Unmatched junction bases numbered 9, after V lost 5 bases and J lost 4 bases. Germline CDR1 and CDR2: SGHVS and FNYEAQ. The CDR3 consists of 15 residues. CDR3 DNA: TGTGCCAGCAGCCTCAGACAGGGGACGAGAGAGACCCAGTACTTC. Amino acids: CASSLRQGTRETQYF.

This clonotype was counted many times. The chain employs TRBV24-1 and TRBJ1-1; no firm D call. Looked up from germline, CDR1 is KGHDR and CDR2 is SFDVKD. V was shortened by 5 bases and J by 5 bases, with 8 bases between the two germline ends. CDR3 size: 12 residues. The CDR3 spells CATSGEGTEAFF. As DNA, the CDR3 is TGTGCCACCAGTGGGGAGGGAACTGAAGCTTTCTTT.